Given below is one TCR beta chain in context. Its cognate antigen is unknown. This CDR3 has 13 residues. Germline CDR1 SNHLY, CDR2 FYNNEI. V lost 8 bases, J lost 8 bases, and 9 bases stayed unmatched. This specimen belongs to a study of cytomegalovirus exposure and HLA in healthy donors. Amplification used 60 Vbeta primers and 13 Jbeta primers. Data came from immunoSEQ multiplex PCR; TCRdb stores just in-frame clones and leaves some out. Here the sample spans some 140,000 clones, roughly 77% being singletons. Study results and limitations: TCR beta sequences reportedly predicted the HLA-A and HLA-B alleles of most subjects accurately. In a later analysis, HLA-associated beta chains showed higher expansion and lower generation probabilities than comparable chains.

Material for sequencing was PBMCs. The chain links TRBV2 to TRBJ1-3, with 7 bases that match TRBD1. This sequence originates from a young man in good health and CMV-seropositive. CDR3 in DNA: TGTGCCAGCGTCGGGACAGCCCAGGACACCATATATTTT. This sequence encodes CASVGTAQDTIYF.